The rows below give T cell receptor beta chains drawn from one sample of a study of blood T cell repertoires in COVID-19. Libraries were prepared by immunoSEQ multiplex PCR; TCRdb keeps only in-frame clonotypes and omits some of them. Of 270,000 or so clones listed, about nine tenths are singletons. Sequenced input: peripheral blood. Source of these receptors: a young woman with COVID-19, enrolled during active disease. CDR3s leave out the opening cysteine and the closing phenylalanine or tryptophan.

>TRBV4-2
ASSLNRGYEQY
>TRBV2
ASSPYRENQPQH
>TRBV9
ASSTTQDTEAF
>TRBV4-2
ASSQASSGTSQQY
>TRBV19
ATLSGGGAGQPQH
>TRBV6-2/TRBV6-3
ASSYSRGRGIGEQY
>TRBV4-1
ASSHTGTSHVYEQY
>TRBV3-1/TRBV3-2
ASRDRGRGEQY
>TRBV18
ASSPQGPGQPQH
>TRBV5-1
ASREDRGLAF
>TRBV12-3/TRBV12-4
ASSFGNGEQY
>TRBV2
ASSEARGPYNEQF
>TRBV11-2
ASSRNRGPDEKLF
>TRBV7-9
ASSHGGEIYEQY
>TRBV5-1
ASRLGVNTEAF
>TRBV24-1
ATSDARAYNEQF
>TRBV5-1
ASRPTVNTEAF
>TRBV19
ASSHRFTDTQY
>TRBV7-6
ASSPRGRQSYNSPLH
>TRBV7-9
ASSPTGVDYEQY
>TRBV13
ASSSRVAGNTIY
>TRBV27
ASSLSGVPIPY
>TRBV5-1
ASSLAVAGVEWAEQF